This paragraph reports one T cell receptor (beta chain). The antigen this receptor binds is unknown. Per-nucleotide qualities are absent, and no much larger clonotype sits a single base away. This same CDR3 is encoded by further DNA sequences in the sample. TCRbeta CDR3 regions were amplified from genomic DNA using the immunoSEQ Assay, a bias-controlled multiplex PCR. The original pipeline was this. The number of nucleated cells in each sample was estimated by amplification of reference gene primers within the assay. To quantify the absolute abundance of each unique TCRbeta CDR3 rearrangement, sequence reads were collapsed and filtered. Productive Simpson clonality was computed per sample as the square root of Simpson's diversity index over productive rearrangements. Held by TCRdb, this immuneACCESS table contains in-frame sequences only and omits some clones. Under half of the omission traces to an unresolved V gene where checked; the cause of the rest is unknown. D and trimming come from the DNA, and the V and J calls and clone size come from that table. Counted in this sample were a few hundred thousand clones; roughly 84% of them appeared once. Around 3% of the sample rests with the top ten.

The data were taken from a study of blood T cell repertoires in COVID-19 (dated by TCRdb to about 2020). Concerning the study at large: The collaborator samples originated in the United States, Italy and Spain and spanned the acute and convalescent phases of COVID-19. Samples came from the ongoing ImmuneRACE study (first 160 participants) plus 1,254 subjects from 6 global collaborators. The repertoires were made available in a free public database intended to serve as a resource for research on the immune response to SARS-CoV-2. A de-identified subject ID, COVID-19 status, age in years and sex were almost always included in the sample metadata. Deeply sampled blood TCRbeta repertoires from subjects exposed to, actively infected with, or recovered from COVID-19 were included in the dataset. HLA class I and class II types, where available, came from metadata supplied by the sample provider rather than from assay-based typing. The prospective study material was composed of cDNA or gDNA derived from T cells, B-cell-depleted T cells, or PBMCs. Results and caveats for the whole study, not just this receptor: The amount of clinical and demographic metadata varied by source and participant and was provided uncurated.

CDR1 and CDR2 were assigned from the germline V gene as MNHEY and SVGAGI. The cysteine opens and the phenylalanine closes a CDR3 of 15 amino acids. This entry keeps only the CDR3 DNA: 45 bases, framed from base 1. V is pruned by 6 bases and J by 0 bases, leaving 7 bases of the junction without a gene match. Participants in the prospective study were enrolled through a virtual design, were aged about 18 to 100 years, and lived in approximately 25 United States geographic areas. Cohort assignment in the prospective study relied on participant-reported clinical history from a screening survey and a study questionnaire. Recovered participants in ImmuneRACE Cohort 3 were defined as having two consecutive negative NP/OP PCR tests, clearance from a healthcare professional, or resolution of symptoms. In the prospective study, mobile phlebotomists collected whole blood, serum and a nasopharyngeal or oropharyngeal swab from each participant. Additional blood draws and questionnaires over an approximately 2-month period could optionally be provided by prospective study participants. Blood samples from the prospective study were shipped frozen or at room temperature prior to DNA extraction.

The receptor chain draws on TRBV6-5 and TRBJ1-1; TRBD1 aligns with 7 central bases. The sample comprised PBMCs or T cells enriched from blood (not recorded which). The TCR originated in a woman in her 30s who had recovered from COVID-19. The CDR3 corresponds to CASRAQGVMNTEAFF. The DNA sequence follows: TGTGCCAGCAGGGCTCAGGGGGTCATGAACACTGAAGCTTTCTTT.